Below are 8 T cell receptor beta chains sequenced from a single sample in a study of blood T cell repertoires in COVID-19. Clones were read by immunoSEQ multiplex PCR, and TCRdb kept only the in-frame ones, dropping some. The sample includes under 500,000 clones, roughly 91% seen only once; the top ten take 4.3%. Sequencing input: peripheral blood. These receptors were taken from a young woman with acute or convalescent COVID-19.

The rearrangement links TRBV10-3 to TRBJ1-1; weak D call: TRBD1 (6 bases). The CDR3 sequence is 12 residues long. The germline V gene has CDR1 ENHRY and CDR2 SYGVKD. The V end was cut by 11 bases, the J end by 8 bases, with 18 bases between. The chain's CDR3 is CASGDVGSEAFF. The CDR3 region has the DNA TGTGCCTCAGGGGACGTAGGCAGCGAAGCTTTCTTT.

The chain is built from TRBV5-4 and TRBJ2-2; possible D gene TRBD2, 7 bases. The germline V and J ends were trimmed by 4 bases and 6 bases, with 22 bases remaining between them. This CDR3 is built from 17 residues. Per the germline V gene, CDR1 is SGHNT and CDR2 is YYREEE (reference sequence). The CDR3 coding sequence is TGTGCCAGCAGCGGGGGACACCGGGGGGCCCAACCCGGGGAGCTGTTTTTT. As protein: CASSGGHRGAQPGELFF. Based on the CDR3 plus reference TRBV5-4 and TRBJ2-2, the full variable domain is ETGVTQSPTHLIKTRGQQVTLRCSSQSGHNTVSWYQQALGQGPQFIFQYYREEENGRGNFPPRFSGLQFPNYSSELNVNALELDDSALYLCASSGGHRGAQPGELFFGEGSRLTVL.

This CDR3 is CASSLGGSPVNYGYTF. DNA for the CDR3: TGCGCCAGCAGCTTGGGCGGGTCACCCGTTAACTATGGCTACACCTTC. J is TRBJ1-2 and V is TRBV5-1; D gene uncertain. The CDR3 runs 16 residues. V gave up 0 bases and J gave up 1 base, with 13 bases separating them. Germline V gene data show CDR1 as SGHRS and CDR2 as YFSETQ. Together with reference TRBV5-1 and TRBJ1-2, the CDR3 gives the full variable domain: KAGVTQTPRYLIKTRGQQVTLSCSPISGHRSVSWYQQTPGQGLQFLFEYFSETQRNKGNFPGRFSGRQFSNSRSEMNVSTLELGDSALYLCASSLGGSPVNYGYTFGSGTRLTVV.

V is TRBV14 and J is TRBJ2-5; D may be TRBD1 (6 bases). This CDR3 contains 16 residues. Trimming took 0 bases from V and 5 from J, leaving 16 bases between them. Germline V gene data show CDR1 as SGHDN and CDR2 as FVKESK. This chain's CDR3 is CASSQDWGRGAETQYF. The CDR3 DNA reads as TGTGCCAGCAGCCAAGATTGGGGCAGGGGCGCGGAGACCCAGTACTTC.

The chain links TRBV9 to TRBJ2-3, with a possible D match to TRBD1 (6 bases). Germline lookup yields CDR1 SGDLS and CDR2 YYNGEE. The CDR3 extends over 17 amino acids. Trimming shortened V by 4 bases and J by 2 bases, and 20 bases separated the two germline ends. CDR3 nucleotide sequence: TGTGCCAGCAGCCGAGGGCTGGGGGCCCTAACCACAGATACGCAGTATTTT. Its protein is CASSRGLGALTTDTQYF.

V gene TRBV19 combines with J gene TRBJ1-1; D remains ambiguous. The CDR3 totals 15 residues. Between the trimmed V and J ends, which lost 3 bases and 0 bases, there was a span of 11 bases. Germline CDR1 is LNHDA and CDR2 is SQIVND (reference sequence). CDR3 in amino acids: CASSIKRELNTEAFF. The CDR3 nucleotides are TGTGCCAGTAGTATTAAGAGGGAGCTGAACACTGAAGCTTTCTTT. The full variable domain, completed using reference TRBV19 and TRBJ1-1, is DGGITQSPKYLFRKEGQNVTLSCEQNLNHDAMYWYRQDPGQGLRLIYYSQIVNDFQKGDIAEGYSVSREKKESFPLTVTSAQKNPTAFYLCASSIKRELNTEAFFGQGTRLTVV.

This rearrangement joins TRBV18 to TRBJ1-6; no definite D call. With 5 bases removed from V and 4 bases from J, the gap between germline ends came to 12 bases. The CDR3 contains 15 residues. From germline, CDR1 is KGHSH and CDR2 LQKENI. The CDR3 nucleotides read TGTGCCAGCTCATTTGCGGGGAGATATAATTCACCCCTCCACTTT. Its protein product is CASSFAGRYNSPLHF. The whole variable domain, filled in from reference TRBV18 and TRBJ1-6, reads NAGVMQNPRHLVRRRGQEARLRCSPMKGHSHVYWYRQLPEEGLKFMVYLQKENIIDESGMPKERFSAEFPKEGPSILRIQQVVRGDSAAYFCASSFAGRYNSPLHFGNGTRLTVT.

This clone appeared once. This chain uses TRBV2 with TRBJ1-4, with D uncertain. Germline CDR1 reads SNHLY; CDR2 reads FYNNEI. Trimming left V 5 bases short and J 10 bases short, with 11 bases between. This CDR3 spans 12 amino acids. The CDR3 bases are TGTGCCAGCAGTTGGACGGAGGGAAAACTGTTTTTT. This sequence encodes CASSWTEGKLFF. Filled out from reference TRBV2 and TRBJ1-4, the complete variable domain reads EPEVTQTPSHQVTQMGQEVILRCVPISNHLYFYWYRQILGQKVEFLVSFYNNEISEKSEIFDDQFSVERPDGSNFTLKIRSTKLEDSAMYFCASSWTEGKLFFGSGTQLSVL.